This entry concerns a single T cell receptor beta chain. This clone was observed a single time. It lacks a known antigen. Nothing much larger sits one base from this clone, and base qualities are not available. This sample stems from a study of PD-1 blockade in mismatch repair-deficient tumors (dated by TCRdb to about 2017). In terms of the full investigation: The trial enrolled 65 to 100 consecutive patients with under 15 mismatch repair-deficient cancer types between September 2013 and late 2016, all previously treated and progressing. Tumor-associated T cell clones in the peripheral blood of patients responding to PD-1 blockade were tracked using deep sequencing of TCR CDR3 regions.

The protocol used for the library was the immunoSEQ multiplex PCR assay. TCRdb obtained this table from immuneACCESS and retained in-frame rearrangements with V and J assigned. These tables miss some clones; where compared with another copy, unresolved V genes account for less than half of the shortfall, and the remainder is unexplained. This sample gives roughly 120,000 clones in total; 88% of them show up just once. The ten largest clones add up to 12% of the sample. CDR1 and CDR2 are read off the germline V gene (reference sequence) as MNHEY and SMNVEV. The CDR3, cysteine through phenylalanine, is 14 amino acids long. Just the 42-base CDR3 DNA is kept, in frame starting at base 1. Here is what the overall study found, with its caveats: Tumor-resident clones, often undetectable in blood before treatment, expanded rapidly after pembrolizumab and then contracted, generally before radiologic responses.

Mismatch repair deficiency was established in every enrolled patient by polymerase chain reaction or immunohistochemistry. Three patients who responded to pembrolizumab therapy underwent TCR sequencing. The phase II trial prospectively tested pembrolizumab PD-1 blockade in advanced mismatch repair-deficient cancers regardless of tissue of origin. Peripheral blood T cell samples were collected serially, before PD-1 blockade began and at several time points afterward. The timing of each blood sample was reported as weeks after the first dose of pembrolizumab. This chain joins TRBV27 to TRBJ2-5; the D gene cannot be resolved reliably. The DNA end favors TRBJ2-7, so the J call may be wrong. This sequence originates from an adult with mismatch repair-deficient cancer. The sequencing used peripheral blood, collected approximately 72 weeks after starting pembrolizumab. The CDR3 corresponds to CASSLTPSPYEQYF. DNA sequence: TGTGCCAGCAGTTTGACCCCGTCCCCTTACGAGCAGTACTTC.